These T cell receptor beta chains were read from a single sample in a study of brain T cells in children with intractable seizures. Assay used: immunoSEQ multiplex PCR; TCRdb lists only in-frame clones, some missing. This sample has about 350,000 clones, with over 85% found just once. Sample: peripheral blood, taken approximately 5 months after surgery. The receptors were sampled from a boy under two years old with tuberous sclerosis and intractable seizures. Each CDR3 is given with its conserved first and last residue. Each record gives: D gene, V gene, J gene, CDR3 protein. A D gene is named only where the DNA matches it firmly.

TRBD1,TRBV6-2/TRBV6-3,TRBJ2-7,CASSYATGGEQYF
.,TRBV9,TRBJ2-7,CASSVDLGSSYEQYF
TRBD1,TRBV19,TRBJ1-1,CASSSVGQGRAEAFF
.,TRBV5-6,TRBJ2-2,CASSRTVNTGELFF
.,TRBV7-6,TRBJ2-2,CASSLDTGELFF
.,TRBV12-1,TRBJ1-4,CASSQRQSERKLFF
.,TRBV7-9,TRBJ2-1,CASSLGLSNEQFF
.,TRBV6-5,TRBJ2-1,CASSYRAHNEQFF
.,TRBV7-9,TRBJ1-4,CASSTRADRTRRTEKLFF
TRBD2,TRBV10-3,TRBJ2-1,CAIGTLSGRGDEQFF